This TCR beta chain was found in a study of T cell repertoires in cytomegalovirus infection. Study at large: The public TCR beta signatures pointed to both CMV infection and matching HLA type.

The CDR3 totals 15 residues. The germline V gene has CDR1 MNHEY and CDR2 SMNVEV (reference sequence). The V gene lost 2 bases and the J gene lost 0 bases, with 11 bases spanning the gap. Points on this clonotype: Its antigen remains unknown. A read error may explain this, as a much larger clone is one base away. Since the CDR3 does not end with the conserved phenylalanine or tryptophan, this likely comes from a read error.

Study-wide findings and caveats: There were HLA-C-restricted CMV-specific TCR beta clonotypes dominating the ex vivo response. Cumulated frequencies of public TCR beta families served to identify carriers of CMV plus the relevant HLA.

In TCRdb, the reads were re-called with MiXCR into one record per CDR3 protein. This table has almost 550,000 distinct CDR3 sequences, approximately 15% appearing once. Sequenced: CD8+ T cells from PBMCs. This sequence joins TRBV27 and TRBJ2-7; tentatively, D is TRBD1 (7 bases). The receptor was isolated from a human donor in good health (CMV status not recorded). Some clones in this sample may be carry-over from other donors' samples. For the CDR3, the DNA is TGTGCCAGCAGTTTAACAGGGGACTTCTCCTACGAGCAGTACTTA. This translates into CASSLTGDFSYEQYL.